This T cell receptor beta chain emerged from a study of shared clonotypes between healthy human individuals. Study background: The cohort had two women and three men, ages 18 to 49.

The study drew its donors from healthy HIV-negative adults without recent acute infections or vaccinations. The CDR3 is 14 residues long. V was trimmed by 0 bases and J by 13 bases, leaving 18 bases between them. Germline V gene lookup returns CDR1 GTSNPN and CDR2 SVGIG (reference sequence). Only in-frame clones appear in the TCRdb table, and some are missing; sequencing was by immunoSEQ multiplex PCR. The table has about 2.3 million clones, just under 95% seen once. This chain uses TRBV30 with TRBJ1-4; D is ambiguous. The sample was naive CD4+ T cells from PBMCs. The subset here: CD45RA+ positively selected. The TCR originated in a man aged 18 to 35 in good health. Some clones in this sample may be carry-over from other donors' samples. CDR3 sequence (DNA): TGTGCCTGGAGTGTGTTTCGCCCCCCGAGGCGACTGTTTTTT. Translating it yields CAWSVFRPPRRLFF.